These 2 T cell receptor beta chains were sequenced from one sample in a study of CD8 T cells in Susac syndrome. Random hexamers were used to reverse transcribe roughly 0.45 to 1 ug of RNA. TCRdb processed the immunoSEQ multiplex PCR reads anew with MiXCR; each CDR3 protein has one entry. The sample shows approximately 200,000 distinct CDR3 sequences, roughly 94% of them seen only once. Sequences were obtained from CD4+ T cells from PBMCs. All receptors derive from a human donor with multiple sclerosis.

CDR3 loop: CASFVRSAGYTF. Here the CDR3 DNA reads TGTGCCAGCTTCGTGAGATCGGCTGGCTACACCTTC. The chain uses TRBV6-6 and TRBJ1-2, with D unclear. Trimming pared 8 bases from V and 7 bases from J, leaving 14 bases between. The CDR3 extends over 12 amino acids. CDR1 MNHNY and CDR2 SVGAGI come from the germline V gene (reference sequence).

The chain joins TRBV29-1 to TRBJ2-3, with 7 bases lining up with TRBD2. The CDR3 loop spans 12 amino acids. Germline CDR1 is SQVTM and CDR2 is ANQGSEA. Germline trimming cut 7 bases from V and 6 bases from J; bases unmatched to any gene: 7. As DNA, the CDR3 is TGCAGCGGCTCCCCTAGCGGCGATACGCAGTATTTT. Translating it yields CSGSPSGDTQYF.